This entry lists 14 T cell receptor beta chains sequenced from one sample in a study of cytomegalovirus exposure and HLA in healthy donors. Researchers ran the PCR with 60 Vbeta and 13 Jbeta primers. Some clones are missing from TCRdb's copy, which holds only in-frame ones; the method was immunoSEQ multiplex PCR. This table has about 97,000 clones, approximately 70% appearing once. The sample consisted of PBMCs. Receptors originate from a man aged 35 to 55 in good health and CMV-seronegative.

This clone was picked up a small number of times. The gene calls are TRBV29-1 and TRBJ1-1, with a possible D match to TRBD1 (5 bases). The CDR3 runs 13 residues. V shed 6 bases and J shed 3 bases, with 14 bases lying between them. Germline CDR1 and CDR2: SQVTM and ANQGSEA. As DNA, the CDR3 is TGCAGCGTGGGTCGGGGGGGTCACACTGAAGCTTTCTTT. Translating it yields CSVGRGGHTEAFF. The whole variable domain, remainder taken from reference TRBV29-1 and TRBJ1-1, is SAVISQKPSRDICQRGTSLTIQCQVDSQVTMMFWYRQQPGQSLTLIATANQGSEATYESGFVIDKFPISRPNLTFSTLTVSNMSPEDSSIYLCSVGRGGHTEAFFGQGTRLTVV.

This chain links TRBV14 with TRBJ1-2, with 8 bases lining up with TRBD1. This CDR3 is built from 16 residues. CDR1 is SGHDN and CDR2 is FVKESK in the germline V gene. After removal of 3 bases from V and 1 base from J, the junction contained 7 bases not matched to a gene. The DNA of the CDR3 is TGTGCCAGCAGCCATCTCACAGGGGGAGGTAACTATGGCTACACCTTC. Protein sequence: CASSHLTGGGNYGYTF.

This clone appeared a few times. J is TRBJ2-7 and V is TRBV2, with D perhaps TRBD2 (5 bases). Per the germline V gene, CDR1 is SNHLY and CDR2 is FYNNEI. Trimming stripped 2 bases from V and 7 bases from J, with 15 bases between. CDR3 size: 14 residues. CDR3 DNA sequence: TGTGCCAGCAGTGAATATTGGGTCCCGGGGGAGCAGTACTTC. Translation: CASSEYWVPGEQYF.

This clone was counted a few times. The J gene is TRBJ1-1, the V gene TRBV6-1; D unresolved. Germline loops: CDR1 MNHNS, CDR2 SASEGT. This CDR3 spans 13 amino acids. Between the trimmed V and J ends, which lost 4 bases and 0 bases, there was a span of 6 bases. CDR3 region: CASSGVVNTEAFF. CDR3 coding DNA: TGTGCCAGCAGTGGTGTCGTGAACACTGAAGCTTTCTTT.

The J gene is TRBJ1-4, the V gene TRBV7-9; D is unresolved. V was trimmed by 4 bases and J by 3 bases, leaving 9 bases between them. Germline loops: CDR1 SEHNR, CDR2 FQNEAQ (reference sequence). The CDR3 runs to 14 residues. CDR3 DNA sequence: TGTGCCAGCAGCTCGCGGGGTCCTAATGAAAAACTGTTTTTT. It encodes CASSSRGPNEKLFF.

This sequence joins TRBV5-6 and TRBJ2-3; no firm D call. V lost 0 bases to trimming and J lost 4 bases, with 3 bases between them. The CDR3 contains 12 residues. In germline, CDR1 is SGHDT, CDR2 YYEEEE. This chain's CDR3 is CASSLASDTQYF. The CDR3 DNA is TGTGCCAGCAGCTTGGCGTCAGATACGCAGTATTTT.

This sequence joins TRBV2 and TRBJ1-1, with TRBD1 matching 8 bases. This CDR3 is built from 14 residues. Per the germline V gene, CDR1 is SNHLY and CDR2 is FYNNEI. Unmatched junction bases numbered 9, after V lost 7 bases and J lost 5 bases. CDR3 amino acids: CASTTTGVSTEAFF. CDR3 sequence (DNA): TGTGCCAGCACCACGACAGGGGTTTCGACTGAAGCTTTCTTT.

The chain carries TRBV10-3 and TRBJ1-1; tentative D call: TRBD1 (5 bases). The CDR3 length is 12 residues. V was trimmed by 3 bases and J by 3 bases, leaving 5 bases between them. Germline V gene sequence: CDR1 ENHRY, CDR2 SYGVKD. The CDR3 sequence: CAISEGDTEAFF. CDR3 in DNA: TGTGCCATCAGTGAAGGGGACACTGAAGCTTTCTTT.

This clone was seen a handful of times. The chain employs TRBV4-3 and TRBJ1-2, with TRBD1 matching 7 bases. J was trimmed by 4 bases and V by 0 bases; bases with no gene match: 8. The CDR3 has 16 amino acids. Germline CDR1 and CDR2: LGHNA and YSLEER. The CDR3 DNA reads as TGCGCCAGCAGCCAAGATTTAGGGGGCGTTGTCTATGGCTACACCTTC. Amino acid sequence: CASSQDLGGVVYGYTF.

V gene TRBV2 combines with J gene TRBJ2-5; 12 bases match TRBD2. Per the germline V gene, CDR1 is SNHLY and CDR2 is FYNNEI. Trimming took 4 bases from V and 5 from J; bases not matched to a gene: 5. This CDR3 is built from 15 residues. The CDR3 nucleotides read TGTGCCAGCAGTGGAGAGACTAGCGGGGGTGAGACCCAGTACTTC. This codes for CASSGETSGGETQYF.

The rearrangement joins TRBV4-1 to TRBJ2-1, with D perhaps matching TRBD1 (5 bases). The length of the CDR3 is 19 residues. The ends were cut back, 0 bases at V and 6 bases at J, with 24 bases in the middle. From germline, CDR1 is MGHRA and CDR2 YSYEKL. The CDR3 nucleotides are TGCGCCAGCAGCCAAGACCCCCGCGTAGGCAGGGTCAAGGGCAATGAGCAGTTCTTC. As protein: CASSQDPRVGRVKGNEQFF.

The V gene is TRBV6-5, the J gene TRBJ2-1; 9 bases agree with TRBD2. CDR3 size: 15 residues. Germline lookup yields CDR1 MNHEY and CDR2 SVGAGI. The V and J ends lost 2 bases and 8 bases, in that order; junction bases with no gene match: 7. The CDR3, as DNA: TGTGCCAGCAGTTACGGGCGGGGGGGAGCCTATGAGCAGTTCTTC. It codes for CASSYGRGGAYEQFF.

Only a few counts were recorded for this clone. This chain links TRBV10-3 with TRBJ2-1; D unclear. The ends were cut back, 6 bases at V and 8 bases at J, with 17 bases in the middle. The CDR3 loop spans 14 amino acids. Germline CDR1 reads ENHRY; CDR2 reads SYGVKD. CDR3 in amino acids: CAIRERAGYDEQFF. Here the CDR3 DNA reads TGTGCCATCAGGGAGAGAGCAGGTTACGATGAGCAGTTCTTC.

In this sample, this clone turned up once. The chain employs TRBV15 and TRBJ2-3; no clear D. This CDR3 contains 14 residues. V was pared by 1 base and J by 0 bases, with 5 bases between. Per germline, CDR1 LNHNV and CDR2 YYDKDF (reference sequence). CDR3 coding DNA: TGTGCCACCAGCAGAGTACACAGCACAGATACGCAGTATTTT. Protein product: CATSRVHSTDTQYF. The entire variable domain, with the rest obtained from reference TRBV15 and TRBJ2-3, is as follows: DAMVIQNPRYQVTQFGKPVTLSCSQTLNHNVMYWYQQKSSQAPKLLFHYYDKDFNNEADTPDNFQSRRPNTSFCFLDIRSPGLGDTAMYLCATSRVHSTDTQYFGPGTRLTVL.